These T cell receptor beta chains were read from a single sample in a study of a mutant IDH1 vaccine in newly diagnosed glioma. Their antigen targets remain unknown. Only in-frame clones appear in the TCRdb table, and some are missing; sequencing was by immunoSEQ multiplex PCR. The sample lists roughly 130,000 clones; around 77% were seen once. Sequencing was performed on PBMCs, taken from a glioma patient whose treatment included an IDH1 peptide vaccine. The source is a man aged 35-49 years with glioma. CDR3s include the opening cysteine and the closing phenylalanine or tryptophan. The D gene is left open where the match is weak. Clone size appears in some rows only: once, few, many, or a class for an expanded clone.

d_call j_call clone_size v_call cdr3_nt cdr3_aa
. TRBJ1-1 few TRBV19 TGTGCCAGCGAAGGGAGGTACGGCACTGAAGCTTTCTTT CASEGRYGTEAFF
. TRBJ2-5 . TRBV2 TGTGCCAGCAGTGATTTTCCCGGCCGGGGGGCACAAGAGACCCAGTACTTC CASSDFPGRGAQETQYF
. TRBJ2-7 . TRBV5-1 TGCGCCAGCAGCCCGGACACTGGCTACGAGCAGTACTTC CASSPDTGYEQYF
. TRBJ2-1 . TRBV19 TGTGCCAGTAGTATATCGGACAATGAGCAGTTCTTC CASSISDNEQFF
. TRBJ2-5 . TRBV27 TGTGCCAGCAGTTTATTGCGGGGTACAGGACTCCAAGAGACCCAGTACTTC CASSLLRGTGLQETQYF
TRBD2 TRBJ2-5 . TRBV13 TGTGCCAGCAGCTTGGGACTAGCGGATGAGACCCAGTACTTC CASSLGLADETQYF
TRBD2 TRBJ2-3 . TRBV4-2 TGTGCCAGCAGCCAAGTGGTTGGCGGGGGGGCCACAGATACGCAGTATTTT CASSQVVGGGATDTQYF
. TRBJ2-7 few TRBV6-5 TGTGCCAGCAAGCTGTACTACGAGCAGTACTTC CASKLYYEQYF
. TRBJ2-6 . TRBV5-4 TGTGCCAGCAGCCAATCCGAGACTGCGTACTCTGGGGCCAACGTCCTGACTTTC CASSQSETAYSGANVLTF
. TRBJ2-7 . TRBV7-7 TGTGCTAGCAGCTTAGCGCGCGCAGGGTCTAGCTCCTACGAGCAGTACTTC CASSLARAGSSSYEQYF
. TRBJ1-6 . TRBV6-5 TGTGCCAGCAGTTACTCGATGGGCCCGTCACCCCTCCACTTT CASSYSMGPSPLHF
. TRBJ2-3 once TRBV5-1 TGCGCCAGCAGCTTGGCCCCTGGGACTGCAGATACGCAGTATTTT CASSLAPGTADTQYF
TRBD2 TRBJ2-5 . TRBV9 TGTGCCAGCAGCGTGGGGGGGCAAGAGACCCAGTACTTC CASSVGGQETQYF
. TRBJ2-5 . TRBV6-5 TGTGCCAGCAGTCCGGGACACCCGGCGGAGACCCAGTACTTC CASSPGHPAETQYF
. TRBJ2-7 . TRBV30 TGTGCCTGGAGGGACAGCTACGAGCAGTACTTC CAWRDSYEQYF
. TRBJ2-1 . TRBV4-1 TGCGCCAGCAGCCAAGATCCTGGTCTAGACTACAATGAGCAGTTCTTC CASSQDPGLDYNEQFF
. TRBJ2-7 . TRBV28 TGTGCCAGCAGCACAAAACTTGGGGTGACCCCAACTCGTGACGAGCAGTACTTC CASSTKLGVTPTRDEQYF
. TRBJ1-2 few TRBV5-1 TGCGCCAGCAGCTTGACAAGCCCGATGATCTATGGCTACACCTTC CASSLTSPMIYGYTF
TRBD2 TRBJ2-7 . TRBV6-1 TGTGCCAGCAGCCGACTAGCGGAGCCTTTAACTGAGCAGTACTTC CASSRLAEPLTEQYF
TRBD1 TRBJ2-7 . TRBV7-8 TGTGCCAGCAGCTCCCTACAGGGGGCCCTTTACGAGCAGTACTTC CASSSLQGALYEQYF
. TRBJ1-5 once TRBV27 TGTGCCAGCAGTTTCAGGGAAGGCCAGCCCCAGCATTTT CASSFREGQPQHF
TRBD1 TRBJ1-2 . TRBV28 TGTGCCAGCAGTCCCACAGGGGGCAGTGGCTACACCTTC CASSPTGGSGYTF
. TRBJ2-4 few TRBV4-1 TGCGCCAGCAGCGGGGCAGGATTCCTAGCCAAAAACATTCAGTACTTC CASSGAGFLAKNIQYF
TRBD1 TRBJ2-1 . TRBV10-3 TGTGCCATAAGTGATGTGACAGGGGGCTACAATGAGCAGTTCTTC CAISDVTGGYNEQFF
. TRBJ2-5 . TRBV28 TGTGCCAGCACCGCCGCTCAAGAGACCCAGTACTTC CASTAAQETQYF
TRBD2 TRBJ2-5 . TRBV4-2 TGTGCCAGCAGACTACTCCTAGCGGACCAAGAGACCCAGTACTTC CASRLLLADQETQYF
. TRBJ2-2 . TRBV9 TGTGCCAGCAGCGTTGGGGGTAGCACCGGGGAGCTGTTTTTT CASSVGGSTGELFF
. TRBJ2-2 once TRBV11-2 TGTGCCAGCAGCTTAGTCGGCCGGCTCACCGGGGAGCTGTTTTTT CASSLVGRLTGELFF
. TRBJ2-7 once TRBV4-3 TGCGCCAGCAGCCAAGATACGGTTGGATCCGAGCAGTACTTC CASSQDTVGSEQYF
. TRBJ2-7 . TRBV6-1 TGTGCCAGCAGTGATGCCTCAAACTACGAGCAGTACTTC CASSDASNYEQYF
TRBD1 TRBJ1-5 . TRBV7-8 TGTGCCAGCAGCTTAGACCGGGACAGGGGGCCCTGGGGGGCCCAGCATTTT CASSLDRDRGPWGAQHF
TRBD2 TRBJ2-3 . TRBV11-1 TGTGCCAGCAGCTTCTCTCTAGCGGGAGGGGGAGATACGCAGTATTTT CASSFSLAGGGDTQYF
. TRBJ2-1 . TRBV20-1 TGCAGTGCCGCGAGGGGTGAGCAGTTCTTC CSAARGEQFF
TRBD1 TRBJ2-7 . TRBV7-8 TGTGCCAGCAGCTTAGAGGGGGCAGGAATTTACGAGCAGTACTTC CASSLEGAGIYEQYF
. TRBJ2-5 . TRBV2 TGTGCCAGCAGGGTGGTCTTTAAAGAGACCCAGTACTTC CASRVVFKETQYF
TRBD1 TRBJ1-2 . TRBV7-2 TGTGCCAGCAGCTTAAACAGGGGACTCTATGGCTACACCTTC CASSLNRGLYGYTF
TRBD1 TRBJ2-7 . TRBV4-2 TGTGCCAGCGGACAGGGGGGAACCTACTACGAGCAGTACTTC CASGQGGTYYEQYF
. TRBJ2-6 . TRBV5-1 TGCGCCAGCAGCTGGGGGGACCCGGGTAGCTTCGGGGCCAACGTCCTGACTTTC CASSWGDPGSFGANVLTF
TRBD2 TRBJ2-3 . TRBV29-1 TGCAGCTATGAGGGAGGGAGCACAGATACGCAGTATTTT CSYEGGSTDTQYF
. TRBJ1-2 . TRBV4-2 TGTGCCAGCAGCCAAGAAGTTTTCAGGGTTAACTATGGCTACACCTTC CASSQEVFRVNYGYTF
TRBD2 TRBJ2-1 . TRBV19 TGTGCCAGTAGCTCCGGACTAGCGGGAGGGCTAAATGAGCAGTTCTTC CASSSGLAGGLNEQFF
. TRBJ1-1 . TRBV7-9 TGTGCCAGCAGCTTCCTACAGGGTGAGACTGAAGCTTTCTTT CASSFLQGETEAFF
TRBD2 TRBJ2-7 . TRBV11-2 TGTGCCAGCAGCTCCCCTACTAGCGGGGACTACGAGCAGTACTTC CASSSPTSGDYEQYF
. TRBJ1-3 . TRBV29-1 TGCAGCGTTGGAGTCACGAACTCTGGAAACACCATATATTTT CSVGVTNSGNTIYF
. TRBJ1-3 . TRBV6-5 TGTGCCAGCAGCCCAGGGAGCACCATATATTTT CASSPGSTIYF